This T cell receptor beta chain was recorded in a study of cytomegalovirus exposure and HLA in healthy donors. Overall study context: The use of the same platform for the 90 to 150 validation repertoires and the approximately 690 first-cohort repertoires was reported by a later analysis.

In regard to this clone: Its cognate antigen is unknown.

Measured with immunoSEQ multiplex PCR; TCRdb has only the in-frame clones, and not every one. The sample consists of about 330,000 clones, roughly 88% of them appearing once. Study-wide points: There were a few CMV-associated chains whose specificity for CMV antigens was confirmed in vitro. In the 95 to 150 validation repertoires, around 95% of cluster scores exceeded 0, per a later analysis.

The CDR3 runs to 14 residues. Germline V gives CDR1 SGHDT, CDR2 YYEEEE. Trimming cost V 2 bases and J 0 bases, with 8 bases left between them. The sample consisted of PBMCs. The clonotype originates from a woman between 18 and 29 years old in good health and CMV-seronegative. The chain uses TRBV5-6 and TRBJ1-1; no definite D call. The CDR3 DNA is TGTGCCAGCAGCTTTAAAACATTGAACACTGAAGCTTTCTTT. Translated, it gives CASSFKTLNTEAFF.